The rows below give T cell receptor beta chains drawn from one sample of a study of naive and memory T cell subsets. TCRdb reprocessed the UMI-ligation and nested PCR reads with MiXCR, giving one entry per CDR3 protein. Counted here are about 37,000 distinct CDR3 sequences, approximately 11% occurring once; the ten biggest clones make up 3.9%. Sequencing used skin, obtained from a tuberculin skin test site. The receptors originated from an adult in good health. The CDR3 runs from the conserved cysteine through the conserved F or W. The order of the fields is D gene, J gene, V gene, CDR3 length, clone size, CDR3 DNA, CDR3 protein. The D gene is left open where the match is weak. Some rows mark clone size as missing; the rest say once, few, many or name a class of expanded clone.

d_call: TRBD2; j_call: TRBJ2-7; v_call: TRBV7-2; cdr3_length: 17; clone_size: -; cdr3_nt: TGTGCCAGCAGCGCCGTGTTTAGGGGAGGGATCTCCTACGAGCAGTACTTC; cdr3_aa: CASSAVFRGGISYEQYF
d_call: -; j_call: TRBJ2-5; v_call: TRBV20-1; cdr3_length: 14; clone_size: many; cdr3_nt: TGCAGTGCCCCCGTGACAGTGTACCAAGAGACCCAGTACTTC; cdr3_aa: CSAPVTVYQETQYF
d_call: TRBD1; j_call: TRBJ2-5; v_call: TRBV5-1; cdr3_length: 15; clone_size: -; cdr3_nt: TGCGCCAGCAGCTCTGGGACAGGGGGCATTGAGACCCAGTACTTC; cdr3_aa: CASSSGTGGIETQYF
d_call: TRBD2; j_call: TRBJ2-3; v_call: TRBV25-1; cdr3_length: 16; clone_size: -; cdr3_nt: TGTGCCAGCAGTCCCCCGGAGCGGGAAAACACAGATACGCAGTATTTT; cdr3_aa: CASSPPERENTDTQYF
d_call: TRBD1; j_call: TRBJ1-1; v_call: TRBV6-6; cdr3_length: 16; clone_size: -; cdr3_nt: TGTGCCAGCAGTGACCAGGGACAGGGGAAGCACACTGAAGCTTTCTTT; cdr3_aa: CASSDQGQGKHTEAFF
d_call: TRBD1; j_call: TRBJ2-3; v_call: TRBV24-1; cdr3_length: 13; clone_size: -; cdr3_nt: TGTGCCACCAGGGACAGGAGCACAGATACGCAGTATTTT; cdr3_aa: CATRDRSTDTQYF
d_call: TRBD2; j_call: TRBJ2-1; v_call: TRBV12-3/TRBV12-4; cdr3_length: 14; clone_size: many; cdr3_nt: TGTGCCAGCAGTTTACAAGCGGGGGGGGGTGAGCAGTTCTTC; cdr3_aa: CASSLQAGGGEQFF
d_call: -; j_call: TRBJ2-1; v_call: TRBV6-5; cdr3_length: 14; clone_size: few; cdr3_nt: TGTGCCAGCAGTTATTGGAAGGAATACAATGAGCAGTTCTTC; cdr3_aa: CASSYWKEYNEQFF
d_call: -; j_call: TRBJ1-2; v_call: TRBV20-1; cdr3_length: 17; clone_size: few; cdr3_nt: TGCAGTGCCGCGAAGGGCCTCGGATTTCGTGGGGTTTATGGCTACACCTTC; cdr3_aa: CSAAKGLGFRGVYGYTF
d_call: -; j_call: TRBJ1-1; v_call: TRBV29-1; cdr3_length: 12; clone_size: many; cdr3_nt: TGCAGCGTTCTCTTAGGCGGCACTGAAGCTTTCTTT; cdr3_aa: CSVLLGGTEAFF
d_call: TRBD1; j_call: TRBJ1-1; v_call: TRBV20-1; cdr3_length: 15; clone_size: -; cdr3_nt: TGCAGTGCGGCCGGGACAGGGGGCCTGAACACTGAAGCTTTCTTT; cdr3_aa: CSAAGTGGLNTEAFF
d_call: -; j_call: TRBJ2-2; v_call: TRBV12-3/TRBV12-4; cdr3_length: 15; clone_size: -; cdr3_nt: TGTGCCAGCGGGCCCGGGACGAAGAACACCGGGGAGCTGTTTTTT; cdr3_aa: CASGPGTKNTGELFF
d_call: -; j_call: TRBJ1-2; v_call: TRBV5-6; cdr3_length: 14; clone_size: -; cdr3_nt: TGTGCCAGCAGCCCATTAGGAGGGAACTATGGCTACACCTTC; cdr3_aa: CASSPLGGNYGYTF
d_call: TRBD1; j_call: TRBJ1-2; v_call: TRBV19; cdr3_length: 14; clone_size: few; cdr3_nt: TGTGCCAGTAGTTGGACAGGGGGTAACTATGGCTACACCTTC; cdr3_aa: CASSWTGGNYGYTF
d_call: TRBD1; j_call: TRBJ2-7; v_call: TRBV11-2; cdr3_length: 15; clone_size: few; cdr3_nt: TGTGCCAGCAGCCCTCCCGGGACAGCATCCTACGAGCAGTACTTC; cdr3_aa: CASSPPGTASYEQYF
d_call: TRBD2; j_call: TRBJ2-5; v_call: TRBV2; cdr3_length: 14; clone_size: -; cdr3_nt: TGTGCCAGCAGTCCTAGCGGGAGGCCTGAGACCCAGTACTTC; cdr3_aa: CASSPSGRPETQYF
d_call: -; j_call: TRBJ2-7; v_call: TRBV13; cdr3_length: 13; clone_size: many; cdr3_nt: TGTGCCAGCAGCTTAGGGTCAAGGGTGGAGCAGTACTTC; cdr3_aa: CASSLGSRVEQYF
d_call: TRBD1; j_call: TRBJ1-2; v_call: TRBV3-1; cdr3_length: 18; clone_size: -; cdr3_nt: TGTGCCAGCAGCCAAGATTGGGACAGGGGGCGCGGGAGGGCTAGCTACACCTTC; cdr3_aa: CASSQDWDRGRGRASYTF
d_call: TRBD2; j_call: TRBJ2-3; v_call: TRBV15; cdr3_length: 15; clone_size: many; cdr3_nt: TGTGCCACCAGCAGAGACCTAGCGGGGTCATATACGCAGTATTTT; cdr3_aa: CATSRDLAGSYTQYF
d_call: -; j_call: TRBJ2-6; v_call: TRBV20-1; cdr3_length: 15; clone_size: many; cdr3_nt: TGCAGTGCTTTCGGAGAGGGCGCCGGGGCCAACGTCCTGACTTTC; cdr3_aa: CSAFGEGAGANVLTF
d_call: TRBD1; j_call: TRBJ1-4; v_call: TRBV27; cdr3_length: 16; clone_size: few; cdr3_nt: TGTGCCAGCAGTTTATCCTTTGGACAGGGCGATGAAAAACTGTTTTTT; cdr3_aa: CASSLSFGQGDEKLFF
d_call: -; j_call: TRBJ2-1; v_call: TRBV6-5; cdr3_length: 16; clone_size: many; cdr3_nt: TGTGCCAGCAGTTCCGACCCGCGAAAGGTCTACAATGAGCAGTTCTTC; cdr3_aa: CASSSDPRKVYNEQFF
d_call: TRBD2; j_call: TRBJ2-5; v_call: TRBV5-1; cdr3_length: 16; clone_size: few; cdr3_nt: TGCGCCAGCAGCTTGAATTATGCGGGAGGGCAAGAGACCCAGTACTTC; cdr3_aa: CASSLNYAGGQETQYF
d_call: -; j_call: TRBJ2-2; v_call: TRBV7-7; cdr3_length: 15; clone_size: -; cdr3_nt: TGTGCTAGCAGCCCACGAGAGGGGAACACCGGGGAGCTGTTTTTT; cdr3_aa: CASSPREGNTGELFF
d_call: TRBD1; j_call: TRBJ2-7; v_call: TRBV2; cdr3_length: 13; clone_size: few; cdr3_nt: TGTGCCAGCAGTGAAGCTAGGGACAGGACGAAATACTTC; cdr3_aa: CASSEARDRTKYF
d_call: -; j_call: TRBJ1-4; v_call: TRBV7-9; cdr3_length: 16; clone_size: few; cdr3_nt: TGTGCCAGCAGCCACATTTCGGGGGCGACTAATGAAAAACTGTTTTTT; cdr3_aa: CASSHISGATNEKLFF
d_call: -; j_call: TRBJ2-3; v_call: TRBV15; cdr3_length: 16; clone_size: few; cdr3_nt: TGTGCCACCAGCAGAGTTGGGACGGAGTCTAGAGGTACGCAGTATTTT; cdr3_aa: CATSRVGTESRGTQYF
d_call: -; j_call: TRBJ2-3; v_call: TRBV12-3/TRBV12-4; cdr3_length: 14; clone_size: many; cdr3_nt: TGTGCCAGCAGTTGGGGGCGGGCCACAGATACGCAGTATTTT; cdr3_aa: CASSWGRATDTQYF
d_call: -; j_call: TRBJ2-5; v_call: TRBV5-1; cdr3_length: 14; clone_size: medium-sized; cdr3_nt: TGCGCCAGCAGCCTCGGACAGAACGAAGAGACCCAGTACTTC; cdr3_aa: CASSLGQNEETQYF
d_call: -; j_call: TRBJ1-2; v_call: TRBV12-3/TRBV12-4; cdr3_length: 13; clone_size: -; cdr3_nt: TGTGCCAGCACCTTGGGGGGAGGGCATGGCTACACCTTC; cdr3_aa: CASTLGGGHGYTF
d_call: TRBD2; j_call: TRBJ2-1; v_call: TRBV4-2; cdr3_length: 16; clone_size: many; cdr3_nt: TGTGCCAGCAGCCAAGCCGGGACTAGCGGGAGTAATGAGCAGTTCTTC; cdr3_aa: CASSQAGTSGSNEQFF
d_call: -; j_call: TRBJ1-2; v_call: TRBV9; cdr3_length: 16; clone_size: many; cdr3_nt: TGTGCCAGCAGCGTAAGTGTCCGAAGCTATAACTATGGCTACACCTTC; cdr3_aa: CASSVSVRSYNYGYTF
d_call: -; j_call: TRBJ2-7; v_call: TRBV27; cdr3_length: 13; clone_size: many; cdr3_nt: TGTGCCAGCAAATCAGACGGTTCCTACGAGCAGTACTTC; cdr3_aa: CASKSDGSYEQYF
d_call: -; j_call: TRBJ2-6; v_call: TRBV6-5; cdr3_length: 16; clone_size: many; cdr3_nt: TGTGCCAGCAGTGCATCAGACGGCTCGTGGGCCAACGTCCTGACTTTC; cdr3_aa: CASSASDGSWANVLTF
d_call: TRBD1; j_call: TRBJ2-3; v_call: TRBV6-1; cdr3_length: 14; clone_size: many; cdr3_nt: TGTGCCAGCAGTGAAGGGACAGGGGGAGATACGCAGTATTTT; cdr3_aa: CASSEGTGGDTQYF
d_call: TRBD1; j_call: TRBJ2-1; v_call: TRBV6-5; cdr3_length: 15; clone_size: many; cdr3_nt: TGTGCCAGCTCCATCGGACAGGGTTCCTACAATGAGCAGTTCTTC; cdr3_aa: CASSIGQGSYNEQFF
d_call: -; j_call: TRBJ1-1; v_call: TRBV7-2; cdr3_length: 13; clone_size: -; cdr3_nt: TGTGCCAGCAGCTTAACAGGGTACACTGAAGCTTTCTTT; cdr3_aa: CASSLTGYTEAFF
d_call: -; j_call: TRBJ2-3; v_call: TRBV2; cdr3_length: 15; clone_size: many; cdr3_nt: TGTGCCAGCAGTGCGGGACTCTCAGTGAAAGATACGCAGTATTTT; cdr3_aa: CASSAGLSVKDTQYF
d_call: TRBD2; j_call: TRBJ2-1; v_call: TRBV5-1; cdr3_length: 17; clone_size: many; cdr3_nt: TGCGCCAGCAGCCGAGGAACGACTAGCGGGAGGGCCGATGAGCAGTTCTTC; cdr3_aa: CASSRGTTSGRADEQFF
d_call: -; j_call: TRBJ1-4; v_call: TRBV5-4; cdr3_length: 16; clone_size: many; cdr3_nt: TGTGCCAGCAGCCTCGACGGAGGAGCAACTAATGAAAAACTGTTTTTT; cdr3_aa: CASSLDGGATNEKLFF
d_call: TRBD2; j_call: TRBJ2-2; v_call: TRBV20-1; cdr3_length: 14; clone_size: few; cdr3_nt: TGCAGTGCAACCGGGACTAGCAACACCGGGGAGCTGTTTTTT; cdr3_aa: CSATGTSNTGELFF
d_call: -; j_call: TRBJ2-3; v_call: TRBV7-9; cdr3_length: 14; clone_size: many; cdr3_nt: TGTGCCAGCGACACCCAGGTGGGCACAGATACGCAGTATTTT; cdr3_aa: CASDTQVGTDTQYF
d_call: -; j_call: TRBJ1-1; v_call: TRBV6-5; cdr3_length: 15; clone_size: many; cdr3_nt: TGTGCCAGCAGTTACTTCTACACAGCGAACACTGAAGCTTTCTTT; cdr3_aa: CASSYFYTANTEAFF
d_call: -; j_call: TRBJ1-2; v_call: TRBV7-9; cdr3_length: 14; clone_size: many; cdr3_nt: TGTGCCAGCAGCGAGCAACCCCCCGAATATGGCTACACCTTC; cdr3_aa: CASSEQPPEYGYTF
d_call: -; j_call: TRBJ2-7; v_call: TRBV5-6; cdr3_length: 16; clone_size: -; cdr3_nt: TGTGCCAGCAGCTTGGGAGGGGAGTGGGGCAACTACGAGCAGTACTTC; cdr3_aa: CASSLGGEWGNYEQYF
d_call: -; j_call: TRBJ1-5; v_call: TRBV2; cdr3_length: 16; clone_size: few; cdr3_nt: TGTGCCAGCAGTGAATTGAGGACACTTAGCAATCAGCCCCAGCATTTT; cdr3_aa: CASSELRTLSNQPQHF
d_call: -; j_call: TRBJ1-2; v_call: TRBV20-1; cdr3_length: 13; clone_size: -; cdr3_nt: TGCAGTGCTACCGGGTGGGCAGCGTATGGCTACACCTTC; cdr3_aa: CSATGWAAYGYTF
d_call: -; j_call: TRBJ1-4; v_call: TRBV3-1; cdr3_length: 16; clone_size: -; cdr3_nt: TGTGCCAGCAGCCAAGAAGGGACCTCAACTAATGAAAAACTGTTTTTT; cdr3_aa: CASSQEGTSTNEKLFF
d_call: -; j_call: TRBJ1-1; v_call: TRBV20-1; cdr3_length: 14; clone_size: -; cdr3_nt: TGCAGTGCTAGGCTACCCGGGACGGGATCTAAGGCTTTCTTT; cdr3_aa: CSARLPGTGSKAFF
d_call: -; j_call: TRBJ2-3; v_call: TRBV7-2; cdr3_length: 13; clone_size: many; cdr3_nt: TGTGCCAGCAGCTTAAAGATCACAGATACGCAGTATTTT; cdr3_aa: CASSLKITDTQYF
d_call: TRBD1; j_call: TRBJ2-1; v_call: TRBV5-4; cdr3_length: 16; clone_size: -; cdr3_nt: TGTGCCAGCAGCCCGCGGGTCGGACAGGGCGACAAAGAGCAGTTCTTC; cdr3_aa: CASSPRVGQGDKEQFF
d_call: -; j_call: TRBJ2-7; v_call: TRBV2; cdr3_length: 16; clone_size: -; cdr3_nt: TGTGCCAGCAGTGTCAAGGGTAGTATAAGCTCCTACGAGCAGAACTTC; cdr3_aa: CASSVKGSISSYEQNF